This TCR beta chain was recorded in a study of cytomegalovirus exposure and HLA in healthy donors. Overall study context: The roughly 110 validation repertoires were reported in a later analysis to have been generated on the same platform as the roughly 670 first-cohort repertoires.

Data came from immunoSEQ multiplex PCR; TCRdb stores just in-frame clones and leaves some out. This sample has 140,000 or so clones, with approximately 90% found just once. Study-wide results and limits: Many donors carried some public TCRs, although rarity characterized most TCR sequences. The study recorded over 150 TCR beta chains that were cytomegalovirus-associated. The tendency of first-cohort TCR clusters to co-occur in the 90 to 150 validation repertoires was the finding of a later analysis.

With 1 base clipped from V and 3 bases from J, the junction kept 6 bases outside the gene matches. CDR3 length: 16 residues. Germline CDR1 is SGHRS and CDR2 is YFSETQ. Details on this clone: The antigen is unknown.

Sequencing used PBMCs. This clonotype was sampled from a man aged 18 to 30 in good health and CMV-seronegative. V is TRBV5-1 and J is TRBJ2-7, with 11 nucleotides matching TRBD1. This CDR3 reads CASSLRIGTGGYEQYF. CDR3 sequence (DNA): TGCGCCAGCAGCTTGCGTATCGGGACAGGGGGCTACGAGCAGTACTTC.